This is a list of T cell receptor beta chains from one sample in a study of blood T cell repertoires in COVID-19. Generated by immunoSEQ multiplex PCR, the TCRdb table keeps only in-frame clones and is missing some. The sample yields around 180,000 clones, 70% to 90% seen once. The sequencing input was peripheral blood. The origin of the receptors is a human donor in a cohort sampled during active COVID-19. Each CDR3 is given with its conserved first and last residue.

TRBJ2-3	TRBV29-1	CSTGGHTDTQYF
TRBJ2-7	TRBV21-1	CASSKAGQGCEQYF
TRBJ1-3	TRBV5-8	CASSFDRVGNTIYF
TRBJ2-5	TRBV11-2	CASSPASRRGYF
TRBJ2-7	TRBV19	CASSAQGYEQYF
TRBJ2-6	TRBV27	CASSTGTGGANVLTF
TRBJ2-1	TRBV27	CASRLDRGYNEQFF
TRBJ2-1	TRBV3-1/TRBV3-2	CASSQEMGAPFF
TRBJ2-5	TRBV25-1	CASSEYRGGGAGETQYF
TRBJ2-7	TRBV19	CASSFRDNNLYEQYF
TRBJ1-5	TRBV6-4	CASSDRDREDSNQPQHF
TRBJ2-1	TRBV11-2	CASSPRLGEQFF
TRBJ1-5	TRBV19	CASKPGQGLYSNQPQHF
TRBJ2-7	TRBV6-5	CASSWGQGYEQYF
TRBJ2-2	TRBV9	CASSVALRGELFF
TRBJ2-5	TRBV6-6	CASSVPSGGPVETQYF
TRBJ1-5	TRBV7-8	CASSLVSSGGFKGQPQHF
TRBJ1-2	TRBV24-1	CATSDSDFGYGYTF
TRBJ2-7	TRBV5-1	CASSVTGTGSYEQYF
TRBJ1-5	TRBV28	CASSNIRYTGFQPQHF
TRBJ2-3	TRBV27	CASSLSTSGELHTDTQYF
TRBJ2-7	TRBV9	CASSPAGRSYEQYF
TRBJ1-1	TRBV5-1	CASSLNTGGYTEAFF
TRBJ1-2	TRBV30	CAWSVLGRGVGYTF
TRBJ1-2	TRBV4-3	CASSQAVLGRGNYGYTF
TRBJ2-3	TRBV3-1/TRBV3-2	CASSHTSGGIPTDTQYF
TRBJ2-5	TRBV10-3	CATSRLAGVDQETQYF
TRBJ2-4	TRBV5-1	CASSPDRGDIQYF
TRBJ2-5	TRBV28	CASSFRETQYF
TRBJ2-7	TRBV10-2	CASSDRPGGYEQYF
TRBJ2-7	TRBV12-3/TRBV12-4	CASSPTSPGEQYF
TRBJ2-4	TRBV27	CASSSRQGWRNIQYF
TRBJ2-7	TRBV4-2	CASSQEGHEQYF
TRBJ1-6	TRBV7-8	CASSFILSPDNSPLHF
TRBJ2-6	TRBV21-1	CASIRRGPSYGANVLTF
TRBJ2-1	TRBV5-6	CASSPLRAGAINEQFF